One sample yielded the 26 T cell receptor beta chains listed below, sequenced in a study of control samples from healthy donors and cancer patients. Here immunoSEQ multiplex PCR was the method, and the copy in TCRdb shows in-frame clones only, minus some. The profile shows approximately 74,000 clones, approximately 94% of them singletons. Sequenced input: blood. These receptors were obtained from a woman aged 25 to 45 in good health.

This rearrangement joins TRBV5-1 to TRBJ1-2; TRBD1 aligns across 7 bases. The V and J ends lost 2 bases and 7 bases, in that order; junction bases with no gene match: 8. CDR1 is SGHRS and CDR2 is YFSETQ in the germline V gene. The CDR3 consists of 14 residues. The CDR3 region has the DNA TGCGCCAGCAGCTTAGAAGGGGGCGCGCCTGGCTACACCTTC. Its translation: CASSLEGGAPGYTF.

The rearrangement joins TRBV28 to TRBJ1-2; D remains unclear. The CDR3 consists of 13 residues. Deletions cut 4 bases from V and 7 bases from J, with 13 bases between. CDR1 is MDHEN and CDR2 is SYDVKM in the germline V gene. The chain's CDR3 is CASSSSERVGYTF. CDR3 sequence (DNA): TGTGCCAGCAGTTCCTCGGAACGGGTTGGCTACACCTTC.

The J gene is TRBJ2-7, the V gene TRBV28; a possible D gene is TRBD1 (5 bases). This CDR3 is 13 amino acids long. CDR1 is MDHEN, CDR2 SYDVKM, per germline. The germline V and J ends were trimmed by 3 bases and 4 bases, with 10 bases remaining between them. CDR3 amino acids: CASSFTGLYEQYF. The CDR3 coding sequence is TGTGCCAGCAGTTTCACAGGTTTGTACGAGCAGTACTTC.

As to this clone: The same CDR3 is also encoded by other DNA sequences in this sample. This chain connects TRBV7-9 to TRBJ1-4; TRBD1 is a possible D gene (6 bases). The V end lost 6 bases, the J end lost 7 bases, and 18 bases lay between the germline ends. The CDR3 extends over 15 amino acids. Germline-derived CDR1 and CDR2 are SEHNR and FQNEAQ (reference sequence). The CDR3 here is CASRGHREESEKLFF. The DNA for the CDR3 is TGTGCCAGCAGGGGACACAGGGAGGAGAGTGAAAAACTGTTTTTT.

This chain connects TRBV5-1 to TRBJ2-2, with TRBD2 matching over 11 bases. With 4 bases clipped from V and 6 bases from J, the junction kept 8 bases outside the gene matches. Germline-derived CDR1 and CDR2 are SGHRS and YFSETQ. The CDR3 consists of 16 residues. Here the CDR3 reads CASSRTSGGSPGELFF. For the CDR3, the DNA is TGCGCCAGCAGCCGCACTAGCGGGGGCTCCCCCGGGGAGCTGTTTTTT.

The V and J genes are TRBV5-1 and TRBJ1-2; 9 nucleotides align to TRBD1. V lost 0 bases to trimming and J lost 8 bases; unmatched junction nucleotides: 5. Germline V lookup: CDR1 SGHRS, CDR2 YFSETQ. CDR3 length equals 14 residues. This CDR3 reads CASSLGWDRDGYTF. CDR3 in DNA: TGCGCCAGCAGCTTGGGCTGGGACAGGGACGGCTACACCTTC.

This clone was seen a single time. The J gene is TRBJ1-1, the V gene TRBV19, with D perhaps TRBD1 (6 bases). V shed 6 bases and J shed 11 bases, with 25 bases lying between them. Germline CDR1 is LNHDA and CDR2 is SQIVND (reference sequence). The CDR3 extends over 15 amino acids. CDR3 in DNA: TGTGCCAGTAGCCGCGGAGGAGGGACATTTGGATGGGCTTTCTTT. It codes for CASSRGGGTFGWAFF.

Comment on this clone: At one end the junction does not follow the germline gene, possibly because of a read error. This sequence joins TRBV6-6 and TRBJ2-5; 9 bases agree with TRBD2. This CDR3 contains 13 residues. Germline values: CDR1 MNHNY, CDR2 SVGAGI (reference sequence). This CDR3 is CASSYEAGGPSDF. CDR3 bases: TGTGCCAGCAGTTACGAAGCGGGGGGCCCCAGCGACTTC.

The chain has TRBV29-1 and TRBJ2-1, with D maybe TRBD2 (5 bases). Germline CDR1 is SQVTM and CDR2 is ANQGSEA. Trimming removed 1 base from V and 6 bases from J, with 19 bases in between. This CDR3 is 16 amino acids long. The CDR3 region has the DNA TGCAGCGTTGAAGCTCTCCGGGGTGGGTTAGGCAATGAGCAGTTCTTC. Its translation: CSVEALRGGLGNEQFF.

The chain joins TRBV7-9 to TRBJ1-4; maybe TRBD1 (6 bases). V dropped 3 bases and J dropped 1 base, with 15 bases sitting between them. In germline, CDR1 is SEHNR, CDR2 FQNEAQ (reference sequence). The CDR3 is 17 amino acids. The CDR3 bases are TGTGCCAGCAGCTTGGGGGACACCCTAGTAACTAATGAAAAACTGTTTTTT. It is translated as CASSLGDTLVTNEKLFF.

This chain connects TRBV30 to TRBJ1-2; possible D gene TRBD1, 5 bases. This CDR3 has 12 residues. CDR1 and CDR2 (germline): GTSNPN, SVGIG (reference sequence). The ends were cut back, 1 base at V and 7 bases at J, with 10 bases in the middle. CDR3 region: CAWSGGAGGYTF. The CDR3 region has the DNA TGTGCCTGGAGTGGGGGCGCCGGTGGCTACACCTTC.

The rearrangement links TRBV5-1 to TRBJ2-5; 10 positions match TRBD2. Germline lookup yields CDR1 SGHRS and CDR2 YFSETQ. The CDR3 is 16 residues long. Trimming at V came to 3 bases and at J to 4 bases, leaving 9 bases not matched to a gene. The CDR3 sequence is CASSSGASGGGETQYF. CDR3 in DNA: TGCGCCAGCAGCTCGGGGGCTAGCGGGGGCGGAGAGACCCAGTACTTC.

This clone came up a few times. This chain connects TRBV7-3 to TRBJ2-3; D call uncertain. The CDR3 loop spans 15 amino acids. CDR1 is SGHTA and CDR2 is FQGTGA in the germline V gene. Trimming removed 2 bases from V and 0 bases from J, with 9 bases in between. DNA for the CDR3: TGTGCCAGCAGCTTAGGCAGTTGGAGCACAGATACGCAGTATTTT. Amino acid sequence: CASSLGSWSTDTQYF.

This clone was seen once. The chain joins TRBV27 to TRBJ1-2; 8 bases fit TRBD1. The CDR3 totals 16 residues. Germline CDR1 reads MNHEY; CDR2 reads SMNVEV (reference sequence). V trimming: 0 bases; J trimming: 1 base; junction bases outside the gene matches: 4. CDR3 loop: CASSLSWTGINYGYTF. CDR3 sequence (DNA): TGTGCCAGCAGTTTATCTTGGACAGGGATTAACTATGGCTACACCTTC.

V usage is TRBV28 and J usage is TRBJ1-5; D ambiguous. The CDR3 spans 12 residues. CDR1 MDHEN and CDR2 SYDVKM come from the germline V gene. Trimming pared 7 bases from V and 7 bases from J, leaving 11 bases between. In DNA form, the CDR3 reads TGTGCCAGCACCCATCACCCGCAGCCCCAGCATTTT. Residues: CASTHHPQPQHF.

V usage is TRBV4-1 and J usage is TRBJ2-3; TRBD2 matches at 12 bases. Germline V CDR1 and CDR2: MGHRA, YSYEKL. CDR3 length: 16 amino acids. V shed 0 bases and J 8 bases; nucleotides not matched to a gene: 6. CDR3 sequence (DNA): TGCGCCAGCAGCCAAGAACTAGCGGGGGGATCCATTACGCAGTATTTT. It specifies CASSQELAGGSITQYF.

CDR3 nucleotide sequence: TGTGCCAGCAGCTTGCTCCCACTGAATGAGCAGTTCTTC. Translation gives CASSLLPLNEQFF. V is TRBV7-9 and J is TRBJ2-1; D is ambiguous. V was trimmed by 3 bases and J by 7 bases, leaving 10 bases between them. This CDR3 is built from 13 residues. Germline V gene lookup returns CDR1 SEHNR and CDR2 FQNEAQ (reference sequence).

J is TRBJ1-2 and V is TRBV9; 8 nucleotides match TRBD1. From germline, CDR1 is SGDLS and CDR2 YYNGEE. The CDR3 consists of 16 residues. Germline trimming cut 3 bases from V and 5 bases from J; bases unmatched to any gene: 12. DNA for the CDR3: TGTGCCAGCAGCGCTCGGCAGGGGGCTTTCGAATATGGCTACACCTTC. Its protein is CASSARQGAFEYGYTF.

CDR3 DNA sequence: TGCGCCAGCAGCCAATTCGGAGAGAACAATCAGCCCCAGCATTTT. Amino acid sequence: CASSQFGENNQPQHF. The V gene is TRBV4-1, the J gene TRBJ1-5, with unresolved D. Deletions cut 2 bases from V and 3 bases from J, with 11 bases between. CDR1 and CDR2 from the germline V gene are MGHRA and YSYEKL. CDR3 length: 15 residues.

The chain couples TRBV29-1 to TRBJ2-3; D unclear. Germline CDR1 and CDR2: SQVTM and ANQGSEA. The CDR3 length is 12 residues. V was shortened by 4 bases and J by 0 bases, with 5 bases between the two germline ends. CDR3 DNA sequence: TGCAGCGTTGCCCGGAGCACAGATACGCAGTATTTT. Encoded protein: CSVARSTDTQYF.

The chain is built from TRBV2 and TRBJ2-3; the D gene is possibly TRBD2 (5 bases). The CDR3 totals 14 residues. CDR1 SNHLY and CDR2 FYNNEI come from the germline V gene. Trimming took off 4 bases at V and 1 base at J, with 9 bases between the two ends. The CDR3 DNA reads TGTGCCAGCAGTGGGGCCGGGGGCACAGATACGCAGTATTTT. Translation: CASSGAGGTDTQYF.

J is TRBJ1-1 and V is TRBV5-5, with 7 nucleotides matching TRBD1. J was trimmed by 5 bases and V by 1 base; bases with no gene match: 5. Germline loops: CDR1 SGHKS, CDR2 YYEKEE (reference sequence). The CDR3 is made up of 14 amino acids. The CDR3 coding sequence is TGTGCCAGCAGCTTGATAGACAGGGAGACTGAAGCTTTCTTT. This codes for CASSLIDRETEAFF.

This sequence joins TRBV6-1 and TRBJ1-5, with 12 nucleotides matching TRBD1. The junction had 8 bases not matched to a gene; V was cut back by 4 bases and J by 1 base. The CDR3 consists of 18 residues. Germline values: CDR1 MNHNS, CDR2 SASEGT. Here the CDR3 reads CASSGDRGLILSNQPQHF. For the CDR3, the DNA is TGTGCCAGCAGTGGGGACAGGGGGCTAATACTGAGCAATCAGCCCCAGCATTTT.

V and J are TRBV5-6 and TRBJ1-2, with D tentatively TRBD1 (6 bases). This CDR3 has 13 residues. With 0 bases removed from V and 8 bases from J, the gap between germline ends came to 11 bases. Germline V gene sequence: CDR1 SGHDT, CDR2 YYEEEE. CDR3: CASSLAGVEGYTF. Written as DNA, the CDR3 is TGTGCCAGCAGCTTGGCAGGGGTGGAGGGCTACACCTTC.

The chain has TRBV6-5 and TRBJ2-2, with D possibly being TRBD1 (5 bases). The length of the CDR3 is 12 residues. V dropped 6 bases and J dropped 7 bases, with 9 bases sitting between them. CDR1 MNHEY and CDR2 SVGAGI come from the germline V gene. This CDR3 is CASRAGIGELFF. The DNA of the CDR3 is TGTGCCAGCAGAGCAGGGATCGGGGAGCTGTTTTTT.

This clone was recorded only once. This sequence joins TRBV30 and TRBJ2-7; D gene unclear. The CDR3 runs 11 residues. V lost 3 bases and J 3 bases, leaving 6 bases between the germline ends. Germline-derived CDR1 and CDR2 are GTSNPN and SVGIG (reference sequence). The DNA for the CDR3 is TGTGCCTGGAGCGACCTCTACGAGCAGTACTTC. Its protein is CAWSDLYEQYF.